This passage covers 21 T cell receptor beta chains from one sample sequenced in a study of prognosis after radiotherapy for stage I lung cancer (dated by TCRdb to the early 2020s). TCRdb lists the instrument as Illumina HiSeq 3000. Two rounds of multiplex PCR on genomic DNA were used to amplify the TCR beta CDR3 region. In the first round of PCR, primers specific to each TRBV and TRBJ gene were used, and the primer sequences are filed in Chinese patent CN105087789A. The public reads were run again by TCRdb, first through fastp at Q25 and then through MiXCR, and only productive beta chains were kept. Rows are combined by CDR3 protein, so each entry shows the most common genes and DNA. The sample table records 27,000 or so distinct CDR3 sequences; roughly 41% of these occur just once. Of the sample, roughly a third falls within the top ten clones. Sequences were derived from PBMCs, sampled before or after stereotactic body radiation therapy (not recorded which). These receptors all come from a donor over 45 with non-small cell lung cancer.

This clonotype was seen many times. This chain connects TRBV4-1 to TRBJ2-7; 8 bases are a match to TRBD2. V gave up 5 bases and J gave up 4 bases; unmatched junction bases: 7. Per germline, CDR1 MGHRA and CDR2 YSYEKL. There are 14 residues in the CDR3. The CDR3 bases are TGCGCCAGCAGCGTGGGACTAGGGAATTACGAGCAGTACTTC. Protein product: CASSVGLGNYEQYF.

There are many counts of this clonotype. This sequence joins TRBV18 and TRBJ1-2, with 7 bases identical to TRBD1. The trim removed 4 bases at V and 8 bases at J, leaving 4 bases unmatched. CDR1 is KGHSH and CDR2 is LQKENI in the germline V gene. This CDR3 region has 12 residues. Here the CDR3 DNA reads TGTGCCAGCTCACACGGGACAGACGGCTACACCTTC. Protein sequence: CASSHGTDGYTF.

V is TRBV11-2 and J is TRBJ2-7, with a possible D match to TRBD2 (6 bases). Germline CDR1 reads SGHAT; CDR2 reads FQNNGV. The V gene lost 5 bases and the J gene lost 4 bases, with 24 bases spanning the gap. The CDR3 is made up of 17 amino acids. The CDR3 here is CASSRSYAGCGKYEQYF. CDR3 sequence (DNA): TGTGCCAGCAGCCGATCCTACGCGGGGTGCGGAAAGTACGAGCAGTACTTC.

This chain uses TRBV11-3 with TRBJ2-1, with 9 bases aligning to TRBD1. After removal of 5 bases from V and 10 bases from J, the junction contained 12 bases not matched to a gene. This CDR3 is built from 15 residues. CDR1 is SGHNT, CDR2 YENEEA, per germline. In nucleotides, the CDR3 is TGTGCCAGCAGCGATAACAGGGGGCGAGGGGGCGAGCAGTTCTTC. This translates into CASSDNRGRGGEQFF.

The sample holds many counts of this clonotype. V usage is TRBV24-1 and J usage is TRBJ2-3, with 8 bases that match TRBD1. The CDR3 contains 17 residues. J lost 2 bases, V lost 5 bases, and 11 bases had no gene match. Germline CDR1 and CDR2: KGHDR and SFDVKD. CDR3 coding DNA: TGTGCCACCAGTGCAAAACGGACAGGGAAAAACACAGATACGCAGTATTTT. It is translated as CATSAKRTGKNTDTQYF.

On this clonotype itself: Germline and junction disagree at one end, which may indicate a read error. V and J are TRBV13 and TRBJ2-7, with D tentatively TRBD2 (7 bases). This CDR3 region has 15 residues. Germline CDR1 and CDR2: PRHDT and FYEKMQ (reference sequence). The CDR3 region has the DNA TGTGCCAGCGGCTTAAGAGGGGAGGGGGTCTACGAGCAGTACTTC. Translating gives CASGLRGEGVYEQYF.

This clonotype was observed at least ten times. This chain joins TRBV19 and TRBJ2-7; D unclear. V was trimmed by 3 bases and J by 4 bases, leaving 10 bases between them. CDR1 and CDR2 (germline): LNHDA, SQIVND (reference sequence). The CDR3 runs to 13 residues. The CDR3 reads CASSIGQHYEQYF. The CDR3 region has the DNA TGTGCCAGTAGTATTGGGCAGCATTACGAGCAGTACTTC.

This clonotype was found many times. One end of the junction varies from germline; a read error may be responsible. The V and J genes are TRBV6-9 and TRBJ2-3; the D gene could be TRBD1 or TRBD2 (5 bases each). The CDR3 is 16 residues long. Germline CDR1 reads MNHGY; CDR2 reads SVAAGI. CDR3 residues: CASSESRGSYTDTQYF. CDR3 coding DNA: TGCGCCAGCAGTGAGTCGAGGGGATCATACACAGATACGCAGTATTTT.

This clonotype was counted ten times or more. V gene TRBV7-2 combines with J gene TRBJ2-2; weak D call: TRBD2 (5 bases). Germline lookup yields CDR1 SGHTA and CDR2 FQGNSA. Trimming took 5 bases from V and 7 from J, leaving 8 bases between them. The CDR3 sequence is 12 residues long. CDR3 protein: CASSQDFGELFF. CDR3 nucleotides: TGTGCCAGCAGCCAGGACTTCGGGGAGCTGTTTTTT.

This chain links TRBV5-1 with TRBJ1-1; D is ambiguous. Looked up from germline, CDR1 is SGHRS and CDR2 is YFSETQ. Trimming took 4 bases from V and 0 from J, leaving 13 bases between them. There are 15 residues in the CDR3. CDR3 bases: TGCGCCAGCAGCCTTCGGCACAGCGTGAACACTGAAGCTTTCTTT. Protein product: CASSLRHSVNTEAFF.

The table lists this clonotype with many counts. The V gene is TRBV6-2 or TRBV6-3, the J gene TRBJ1-6; D unresolved. Trimming removed 11 bases at V and 1 base at J, with 12 bases between. Germline values: CDR1 MNHEY, CDR2 SVGEGT. The CDR3 totals 14 residues. DNA of the CDR3: TGTGCCGTTGGAGGGCTATCCTATAATTCACCCCTCCACTTT. This gives the protein CAVGGLSYNSPLHF.

V is TRBV6-2 or TRBV6-3 and J is TRBJ1-5; D gene ambiguous. The CDR3 is 15 amino acids. Germline V gene lookup returns CDR1 MNHEY and CDR2 SVGEGT. Trimming removed 8 bases at V and 0 bases at J, with 14 bases between. CDR3 bases: TGTGCCAGCCCCAAAGGTACCCTTAGCAATCAGCCCCAGCATTTT. Translation gives CASPKGTLSNQPQHF.

This CDR3 is CASSLRSDPGDIQYF. CDR3 nucleotide sequence: TGTGCCAGCAGCTTGCGTAGTGACCCTGGGGACATTCAGTACTTC. The chain recombines TRBV5-4 with TRBJ2-4; unclear D gene. CDR1 and CDR2 from the germline V gene are SGHNT and YYREEE (reference sequence). The CDR3 length is 15 residues. V was cut by 1 base and J by 8 bases, with 16 bases left in between.

This clonotype was observed at least ten times. The V call is TRBV20-1, the J call TRBJ2-3; D possibly corresponds to TRBD2 (7 bases). Germline V CDR1 and CDR2: DFQATT, SNEGSKA (reference sequence). The V end was cut by 6 bases, the J end by 2 bases, with 18 bases between. The CDR3 runs to 15 residues. The CDR3, as DNA: TGCAGTGCGGGGGGGGGCGGCGGATACACAGATACGCAGTATTTT. It specifies CSAGGGGGYTDTQYF.

This clonotype was seen ten or more times. One base away lies a much larger clone, so this may be a sequencing read error. The chain combines TRBV2 with TRBJ2-1, with 7 bases that match TRBD2. V lost 8 bases to trimming and J lost 0 bases; unmatched junction nucleotides: 10. CDR3 length equals 16 residues. Germline V gene data show CDR1 as SNHLY and CDR2 as FYNNEI. The CDR3 bases are TGTGCCAGCGGTCCTACTCGGGGGGACTCCTACAATGAGCAGTTCTTC. This sequence encodes CASGPTRGDSYNEQFF. The entire variable domain, with the rest obtained from reference TRBV2 and TRBJ2-1, is as follows: EPEVTQTPSHQVTQMGQEVILRCVPISNHLYFYWYRQILGQKVEFLVSFYNNEISEKSEIFDDQFSVERPDGSNFTLKIRSTKLEDSAMYFCASGPTRGDSYNEQFFGPGTRLTVL.

The chain employs TRBV20-1 and TRBJ2-7, with unresolved D. Germline V lookup: CDR1 DFQATT, CDR2 SNEGSKA (reference sequence). The CDR3 contains 13 residues. V was pared by 6 bases and J by 3 bases, with 15 bases between. This chain's CDR3 is CSARRAYYYEQYF. Here the CDR3 DNA reads TGCAGTGCCAGAAGGGCGTATTACTACGAGCAGTACTTC.

This clonotype was found many times. J is TRBJ1-2 and V is TRBV9; D unclear. Germline V gene data show CDR1 as SGDLS and CDR2 as YYNGEE. The CDR3 runs 15 residues. V lost 0 bases and J 5 bases, leaving 14 bases between the germline ends. The CDR3 sequence: CASSVENSFRYGYTF. CDR3 DNA sequence: TGTGCCAGCAGCGTAGAGAACAGCTTTCGTTATGGCTACACCTTC.

Of note for this clonotype: With a far larger clone one base away, a read error is the likely cause. This is likely a read error, given that the CDR3 carries no conserved phenylalanine or tryptophan at its end. This chain links TRBV7-9 with TRBJ2-3, with D perhaps TRBD2 (6 bases). V lost 6 bases to trimming and J lost 0 bases, with 13 bases between them. This CDR3 comprises 15 residues. The germline V gene encodes CDR1 SEHNR and CDR2 FQNEAQ (reference sequence). Written as DNA, the CDR3 is TGTGCCAGCAGTGAAAGCGGGTCTAGCACAGATACGCAGTATCTT. Residues: CASSESGSSTDTQYL.

This clonotype came up many times. The J gene is TRBJ2-2, the V gene TRBV10-3; 7 bases map to TRBD1. The ends lost 8 bases at V and 2 bases at J; junction bases unmatched: 8. The germline gives CDR1 ENHRY, CDR2 SYGVKD. The CDR3 extends over 15 amino acids. CDR3 in DNA: TGTGCCATCCGGGTGAACAGGGGAAACACCGGGGAGCTGTTTTTT. It is translated as CAIRVNRGNTGELFF.

The rearrangement links TRBV2 to TRBJ1-2, with 10 positions matching TRBD1. Per the germline V gene, CDR1 is SNHLY and CDR2 is FYNNEI. This CDR3 comprises 15 residues. V dropped 3 bases and J dropped 4; count of bases not matched to a gene: 5. CDR3 nucleotide sequence: TGTGCCAGCAGTGACTCGGACAGGGGGGGCTATGGCTACACCTTC. Protein: CASSDSDRGGYGYTF.

A remark on this clonotype: At one end the junction does not follow the germline gene, possibly because of a read error. DNA for the CDR3: TGCGCCAGTAATATGTTCCTAGCATCCCACGAGCAGTACTTC. Protein product: CASNMFLASHEQYF. This rearrangement joins TRBV19 to TRBJ2-7; D perhaps matches TRBD2 (5 bases). CDR3 length: 14 amino acids. Germline V gives CDR1 LNHDA, CDR2 SQIVND (reference sequence).